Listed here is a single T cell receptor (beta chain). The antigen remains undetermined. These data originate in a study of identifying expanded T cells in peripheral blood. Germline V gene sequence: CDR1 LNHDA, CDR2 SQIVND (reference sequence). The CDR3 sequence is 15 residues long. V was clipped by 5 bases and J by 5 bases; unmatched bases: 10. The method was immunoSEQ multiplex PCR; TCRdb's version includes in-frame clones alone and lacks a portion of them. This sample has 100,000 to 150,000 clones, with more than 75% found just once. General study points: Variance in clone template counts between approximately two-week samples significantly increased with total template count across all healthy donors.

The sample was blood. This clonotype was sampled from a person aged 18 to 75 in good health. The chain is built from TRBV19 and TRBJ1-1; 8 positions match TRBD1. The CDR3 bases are TGTGCCAGTAGTGGATCTCAGGGGGCGCTGACTGAAGCTTTCTTT. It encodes CASSGSQGALTEAFF.